The rows below give T cell receptor beta chains drawn from one sample of a study of blood T cell repertoires in COVID-19. The data were produced by immunoSEQ multiplex PCR, yet TCRdb's version contains in-frame clones alone and is incomplete. This repertoire shows some 74,000 clones, 80% found once; its top ten account for roughly 12%. The material sequenced was peripheral blood. The receptors here all came from a human donor in a cohort sampled during active COVID-19. The CDR3 runs from the conserved cysteine through the conserved F or W. The order of the fields is J gene, V gene, D gene, CDR3 protein, CDR3 DNA. A D gene is named only where the DNA matches it firmly.

TRBJ1-2 TRBV7-9 TRBD1 CASTNYRGQGTGYTF TGTGCCAGCACAAACTACAGGGGACAGGGGACCGGCTACACCTTC
TRBJ1-1 TRBV29-1 - CSVGETREAFF TGCAGCGTTGGGGAGACGCGGGAAGCTTTCTTT
TRBJ2-1 TRBV5-1 TRBD2 CASSSGLAGVSNEQFF TGCGCCAGCAGCTCGGGACTAGCGGGAGTAAGTAATGAGCAGTTCTTC
TRBJ2-3 TRBV7-2 - CASSPNPGRLTDTQYF TGTGCCAGCAGCCCAAACCCTGGAAGACTCACAGATACGCAGTATTTT
TRBJ2-3 TRBV19 - CASSKHTDTQYF TGTGCCAGTAGTAAACACACAGATACGCAGTATTTT
TRBJ2-2 TRBV6-2/TRBV6-3 TRBD1 CASSEPSTGLGELFF TGTGCCAGCAGTGAGCCTTCGACAGGGTTGGGGGAGCTGTTTTTT
TRBJ2-7 TRBV29-1 TRBD2 CSVESSRGYEQYF TGCAGCGTTGAATCCTCGCGGGGGTACGAGCAGTACTTC
TRBJ1-1 TRBV6-5 - CASRWDTPNTEAFF TGTGCCAGCAGGTGGGACACTCCGAACACTGAAGCTTTCTTT
TRBJ1-3 TRBV7-8 TRBD1 CASSDRQGTQAGNTIYF TGTGCCAGCAGCGACCGACAGGGAACGCAGGCTGGAAACACCATATATTTT
TRBJ2-1 TRBV11-2 TRBD2 CASSDWTSGRSNEQFF TGTGCCAGCAGCGACTGGACTAGCGGGAGGTCCAATGAGCAGTTCTTC
TRBJ2-1 TRBV5-1 TRBD1 CASSPGQVAYNEQFF TGCGCCAGCAGCCCCGGACAGGTTGCGTACAATGAGCAGTTCTTC
TRBJ1-5 TRBV28 - CASSLLHQPQHF TGTGCCAGCAGTTTACTTCATCAGCCCCAGCATTTT